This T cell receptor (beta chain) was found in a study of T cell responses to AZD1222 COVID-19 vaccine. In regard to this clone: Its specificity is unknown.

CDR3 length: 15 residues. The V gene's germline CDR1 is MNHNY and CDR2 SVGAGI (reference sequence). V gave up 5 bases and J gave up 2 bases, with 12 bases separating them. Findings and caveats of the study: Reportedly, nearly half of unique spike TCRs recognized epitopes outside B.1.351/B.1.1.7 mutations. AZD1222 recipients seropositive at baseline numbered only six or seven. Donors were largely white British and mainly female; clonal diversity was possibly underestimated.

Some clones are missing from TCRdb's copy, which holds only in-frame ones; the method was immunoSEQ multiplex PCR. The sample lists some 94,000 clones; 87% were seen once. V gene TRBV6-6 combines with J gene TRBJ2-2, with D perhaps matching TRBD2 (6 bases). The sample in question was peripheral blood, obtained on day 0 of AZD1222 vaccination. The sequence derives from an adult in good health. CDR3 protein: CASSGGTANTGELFF. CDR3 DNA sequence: TGTGCCAGCAGTGGAGGGACGGCCAACACCGGGGAGCTGTTTTTT.